This is a list of T cell receptor beta chains from one sample in a study of radiation and T cells in renal cell carcinoma. The data were produced by immunoSEQ multiplex PCR, yet TCRdb's version contains in-frame clones alone and is incomplete. The table lists about 130,000 clones, approximately 85% of them singletons. Sequencing used blood, obtained from a patient whose treatment included radiotherapy and nephrectomy. The source of these receptors is a man aged 50 to 60 with renal cell carcinoma. Both conserved end residues are part of each CDR3. A D gene is named only where the DNA matches it firmly. Only some rows state a clone size, as once, few, many or a class for expanded clones.

d_gene	abundance	v_gene	j_gene	CDR3aa	CDR3nt
.	.	TRBV5-4	TRBJ2-3	CASSLKGSTDTQYF	TGTGCCAGCTCATTAAAGGGGAGCACAGATACGCAGTATTTT
.	once	TRBV10-3	TRBJ2-2	CAISESRGTPPQAGELFF	TGTGCCATCAGTGAGTCGCGCGGGACACCTCCCCAAGCCGGGGAGCTGTTTTTT
TRBD1	.	TRBV27	TRBJ2-3	CASSRQGAWGTDTQYF	TGTGCCAGCAGTCGTCAGGGGGCTTGGGGCACAGATACGCAGTATTTT
TRBD1	.	TRBV10-3	TRBJ1-2	CAISEATGVGSYGYTF	TGTGCCATCAGTGAAGCGACAGGGGTTGGGAGCTATGGCTACACCTTC
.	.	TRBV10-3	TRBJ1-4	CAARGEAEKLFF	TGTGCCGCTCGGGGTGAGGCTGAAAAACTGTTTTTT
.	.	TRBV6-5	TRBJ2-5	CASSYLLTERGETQYF	TGTGCCAGCAGTTACCTCCTCACTGAACGCGGGGAGACCCAGTACTTC
.	.	TRBV30	TRBJ2-5	CAWSPGEETQYF	TGTGCCTGGAGCCCCGGCGAAGAGACCCAGTACTTC
TRBD1	few	TRBV7-2	TRBJ2-5	CASSARTGRETQYF	TGTGCCAGCAGCGCTAGGACAGGAAGGGAGACCCAGTACTTC
.	.	TRBV30	TRBJ2-7	CAWTPGTISYEQYF	TGTGCCTGGACGCCCGGGACCATCTCCTACGAGCAGTACTTC
TRBD2	.	TRBV2	TRBJ2-3	CASSETSGRRPPDTQYF	TGTGCCAGCAGTGAAACTAGCGGGAGGCGACCTCCAGATACGCAGTATTTT
.	.	TRBV6-1	TRBJ1-3	CASQAGHSGNTIYF	TGTGCCAGCCAGGCAGGGCACTCTGGAAACACCATATATTTT
TRBD2	.	TRBV14	TRBJ2-5	CASSQVTSGGLETQYF	TGTGCCAGCAGCCAAGTAACTAGCGGGGGGTTGGAGACCCAGTACTTC
.	.	TRBV10-2	TRBJ1-5	CASSEVARGNQPQHF	TGCGCCAGCAGTGAGGTCGCAAGGGGGAATCAGCCCCAGCATTTT
.	.	TRBV4-2	TRBJ2-5	CASSQEFSGVRETQYF	TGTGCCAGCAGCCAGGAATTCTCGGGGGTCCGGGAGACCCAGTACTTC
TRBD1	.	TRBV7-2	TRBJ2-5	CASSLYWGTAETQYF	TGTGCCAGCAGCTTATATTGGGGGACAGCCGAGACCCAGTACTTC
.	.	TRBV4-3	TRBJ2-2	CASSHALAGGNTGELFF	TGCGCCAGCAGCCACGCCCTGGCCGGGGGGAACACCGGGGAGCTGTTTTTT
.	.	TRBV28	TRBJ2-7	CASTLSGTYEQYF	TGTGCCAGCACCCTTAGCGGTACCTACGAGCAGTACTTC
.	.	TRBV7-9	TRBJ2-7	CASSLRHGEEQYF	TGTGCCAGCAGCTTACGTCACGGTGAGGAGCAGTACTTC
.	few	TRBV4-3	TRBJ1-1	CASSQVWSDTEAFF	TGCGCCAGCAGCCAAGTTTGGTCGGACACTGAAGCTTTCTTT
TRBD2	.	TRBV7-2	TRBJ2-7	CASSFGGVYEQYF	TGTGCCAGCAGCTTTGGGGGGGTATACGAGCAGTACTTC
.	.	TRBV29-1	TRBJ2-4	CSTQDYKNIQYF	TGCAGTACACAGGACTACAAAAACATTCAGTACTTC
.	few	TRBV7-9	TRBJ1-3	CASSLARRAAGNTIYF	TGTGCCAGCAGCTTAGCGCGCAGGGCGGCTGGAAACACCATATATTTT
.	.	TRBV6-1	TRBJ2-1	CASSDSLGNEQFF	TGTGCCAGCAGTGATTCCCTGGGGAACGAGCAGTTCTTC
TRBD1	.	TRBV28	TRBJ1-4	CASSPRQGSATNEKLFF	TGTGCCAGCAGTCCGCGACAGGGATCAGCAACTAATGAAAAACTGTTTTTT
.	.	TRBV5-1	TRBJ2-7	CASSLFTQAGYEQYF	TGCGCCAGCAGCTTGTTCACACAGGCGGGGTACGAGCAGTACTTC
TRBD2	.	TRBV9	TRBJ2-1	CASSASIPTSGAYNEQFF	TGTGCCAGCAGCGCCTCAATACCGACTAGCGGGGCCTACAATGAGCAGTTCTTC
TRBD1	.	TRBV28	TRBJ2-7	CASSDGTARLREAQYF	TGTGCCAGCAGCGACGGGACAGCTCGATTGAGGGAAGCGCAGTACTTC
TRBD1	once	TRBV5-4	TRBJ1-4	CASSLAGGKTNEKLFF	TGTGCCAGCAGCTTGGCAGGGGGCAAAACTAATGAAAAACTGTTTTTT
TRBD1	.	TRBV5-1	TRBJ2-1	CASSLVSGTGFVGEQFF	TGCGCCAGCAGCTTGGTTTCCGGGACAGGGTTTGTCGGGGAGCAGTTCTTC
.	.	TRBV5-1	TRBJ2-5	CASSLDSPGETQYF	TGCGCCAGCAGCTTGGACTCACCCGGGGAGACCCAGTACTTC
.	.	TRBV5-1	TRBJ1-1	CASSLAAGVGTEAFF	TGCGCCAGCAGCTTGGCGGCAGGGGTGGGCACTGAAGCTTTCTTT
.	few	TRBV19	TRBJ2-1	CASSQDSSSYNEQFF	TGTGCCAGTAGTCAGGACTCCAGCTCCTACAATGAGCAGTTCTTC
.	once	TRBV9	TRBJ2-7	CASSVGSGSYEQYF	TGTGCCAGCAGCGTAGGATCAGGGTCCTACGAGCAGTACTTC
.	.	TRBV6-5	TRBJ1-1	CASSSNAEVSTEAFF	TGTGCCAGCAGTTCAAACGCGGAGGTTTCAACTGAAGCTTTCTTT
.	.	TRBV9	TRBJ2-5	CASSVSDWEETQYF	TGTGCCAGCAGCGTGAGCGATTGGGAAGAGACCCAGTACTTC
.	.	TRBV6-4	TRBJ2-3	CASRDQNTDTQYF	TGTGCCAGCAGGGACCAGAACACAGATACGCAGTATTTT
.	.	TRBV7-6	TRBJ1-2	CASSLASWYGYTF	TGTGCCAGCAGCTTAGCGTCATGGTATGGCTACACCTTC
.	once	TRBV5-5	TRBJ1-4	CASSLEGLHEKLFF	TGTGCCAGCAGCTTGGAAGGGCTCCATGAAAAACTGTTTTTT
.	.	TRBV5-1	TRBJ2-2	CASSLGPSANTGELFF	TGCGCCAGCAGCTTGGGACCGTCCGCGAACACCGGGGAGCTGTTTTTT
.	.	TRBV5-4	TRBJ1-5	CASSPAPNQPQHF	TGTGCCAGCAGCCCAGCCCCTAATCAGCCCCAGCATTTT
.	.	TRBV18	TRBJ1-1	CASLSNRANTEAFF	TGTGCCAGCTTGTCGAACAGGGCGAACACTGAAGCTTTCTTT
TRBD2	.	TRBV10-2	TRBJ2-1	CASSTGTSGRYEQFF	TGCGCCAGCAGCACCGGGACTAGCGGGAGGTATGAGCAGTTCTTC
.	.	TRBV19	TRBJ2-2	CASSPGRGTGELFF	TGTGCCAGTAGTCCGGGCCGGGGGACCGGGGAGCTGTTTTTT
TRBD1	.	TRBV5-1	TRBJ2-1	CASNPGQGLYNEQFF	TGCGCCAGCAACCCGGGACAGGGGTTGTACAATGAGCAGTTCTTC